These 29 T cell receptor beta chains were sequenced from one sample in a study of T cell responses to AZD1222 COVID-19 vaccine. Produced via immunoSEQ multiplex PCR; TCRdb's table is partial and in-frame only. The sample consists of roughly 67,000 clones, roughly nine tenths of them appearing once. Specimen: peripheral blood, collected 28 days after the second AZD1222 dose. These receptors were collected from an adult who received the AZD1222 COVID-19 vaccine.

The rearrangement links TRBV9 to TRBJ2-3; TRBD2 is a possible D gene (5 bases). V was pared by 4 bases and J by 4 bases, with 13 bases between. Germline CDR1 SGDLS, CDR2 YYNGEE. The CDR3 contains 14 residues. CDR3 DNA sequence: TGTGCCAGCAGCTCCCGGGGTGGGGCAGATACGCAGTATTTT. Translating it yields CASSSRGGADTQYF.

This clone appeared a single time. The chain uses TRBV13 and TRBJ1-2; 8 bases fit TRBD1. This CDR3 comprises 14 residues. Germline V gives CDR1 PRHDT, CDR2 FYEKMQ (reference sequence). J lost 8 bases, V lost 5 bases, and 10 bases had no gene match. CDR3 sequence: CASSADRGAEGYTF. The CDR3 DNA follows: TGTGCCAGCAGCGCAGACAGGGGAGCGGAAGGCTACACCTTC.

The V call is TRBV30, the J call TRBJ1-5; 9 nucleotides align to TRBD1. V was pared by 2 bases and J by 4 bases, with 6 bases of the junction left unmatched. CDR1 is GTSNPN and CDR2 is SVGIG in the germline V gene (reference sequence). CDR3 size: 15 residues. The CDR3 sequence: CAWSPLTGGNQPQHF. For the CDR3, the DNA is TGTGCCTGGAGTCCCTTGACAGGGGGGAATCAGCCCCAGCATTTT. Full variable domain (missing parts from reference TRBV30 and TRBJ1-5): SQTIHQWPATLVQPVGSPLSLECTVEGTSNPNLYWYRQAAGRGLQLLFYSVGIGQISSEVPQNLSASRPQDRQFILSSKKLLLSDSGFYLCAWSPLTGGNQPQHFGDGTRLSIL.

V and J are TRBV5-1 and TRBJ2-2; 7 bases match TRBD1. The CDR3 covers 16 residues. Germline values: CDR1 SGHRS, CDR2 YFSETQ. The ends lost 3 bases at V and 2 bases at J; junction bases unmatched: 7. The CDR3 protein is CASSSDRQGNTGELFF. In DNA, the CDR3 is TGCGCCAGCAGCTCCGACCGACAGGGAAACACCGGGGAGCTGTTTTTT.

The sample holds a few counts of this clone. V and J are TRBV10-3 and TRBJ1-2; tentative D call: TRBD1 (5 bases). V was pared by 10 bases and J by 2 bases, with 14 bases between. Germline CDR1 reads ENHRY; CDR2 reads SYGVKD. CDR3 size: 13 residues. CDR3 DNA: TGTGCCACCACGGGGCCCGGGAACTATGGCTACACCTTC. This translates into CATTGPGNYGYTF.

The chain is built from TRBV28 and TRBJ1-1; D not certain. V gave up 3 bases and J gave up 8 bases, with 16 bases separating them. The germline V gene has CDR1 MDHEN and CDR2 SYDVKM. The length of the CDR3 is 14 residues. The chain's CDR3 is CASSLGSEWPEAFF. As DNA, the CDR3 is TGTGCCAGCAGTTTGGGTAGCGAGTGGCCCGAAGCTTTCTTT.

V and J are TRBV7-6 and TRBJ2-6; unclear D gene. Germline assignment: CDR1 SGHVS and CDR2 FNYEAQ. V was clipped by 4 bases and J by 0 bases, with 13 bases between them. This CDR3 region has 17 residues. The CDR3: CASSSYQATSGANVLTF. CDR3 nucleotides: TGTGCCAGCAGCTCCTACCAGGCGACCTCTGGGGCCAACGTCCTGACTTTC.

The chain is built from TRBV5-1 and TRBJ1-2; D unresolved. Trimming pared 0 bases from V and 3 bases from J, leaving 15 bases between. The CDR3 extends over 16 amino acids. CDR1 and CDR2 from the germline V gene are SGHRS and YFSETQ. In DNA, the CDR3 is TGCGCCAGCAGCTTGGCCAGAGGCAGCGACCACTATGGCTACACCTTC. This encodes CASSLARGSDHYGYTF.

The gene calls are TRBV4-2 and TRBJ1-2; D is perhaps TRBD1 (6 bases). Trimming took off 5 bases at V and 3 bases at J, with 19 bases between the two ends. CDR3 length equals 16 residues. CDR1 is LGHNA, CDR2 YNFKEQ, per germline. The CDR3 sequence is CASSSQTRTAYYGYTF. The CDR3 DNA reads TGTGCCAGCAGCTCCCAAACCAGGACAGCATACTATGGCTACACCTTC.

The gene calls are TRBV19 and TRBJ2-7; D assignment may be TRBD1 or TRBD2 (5 bases each). This CDR3 is 13 amino acids long. V lost 1 base and J 3 bases, leaving 7 bases between the germline ends. Per the germline V gene, CDR1 is LNHDA and CDR2 is SQIVND (reference sequence). CDR3 nucleotides: TGTGCCAGTAGTATAGGTGGGGGCTACGAGCAGTACTTC. Translated, it gives CASSIGGGYEQYF.

There are a few counts of this clone. The J gene is TRBJ1-1, the V gene TRBV3-1 (or the pseudogene TRBV3-2), with D possibly matching TRBD1 (5 bases). The CDR3 is 16 amino acids. Germline CDR1 and CDR2: LGHDT and YNNKEL (reference sequence). Trimming shortened V by 4 bases and J by 0 bases, and 15 bases separated the two germline ends. The CDR3 spells CASSRGRGGMNTEAFF. For the CDR3, the DNA is TGTGCCAGCAGCCGCGGGAGGGGTGGAATGAACACTGAAGCTTTCTTT.

The genes are TRBV19 and TRBJ1-2; weak D call: TRBD1 (6 bases). V was pared by 10 bases and J by 4 bases, with 16 bases between. CDR1 is LNHDA and CDR2 is SQIVND in the germline V gene (reference sequence). This CDR3 comprises 13 residues. The CDR3 region is CATSGGGGYGYTF. The CDR3 nucleotides read TGTGCCACTTCAGGAGGGGGAGGCTATGGCTACACCTTC.

The chain employs TRBV2 and TRBJ2-7; D may be TRBD1 (6 bases). Germline V gene lookup returns CDR1 SNHLY and CDR2 FYNNEI. V shed 5 bases and J shed 3 bases, with 11 bases lying between them. The length of the CDR3 is 13 residues. The CDR3 spells CASSWETGYEQYF. CDR3 sequence (DNA): TGTGCCAGCAGTTGGGAGACAGGCTACGAGCAGTACTTC.

This rearrangement joins TRBV5-1 to TRBJ1-2; TRBD1 aligns across 9 bases. CDR1 is SGHRS and CDR2 is YFSETQ in the germline V gene. The CDR3 totals 15 residues. Trimming at V came to 0 bases and at J to 6 bases, leaving 6 bases not matched to a gene. The CDR3 here is CASSLEGQGSDGYTF. CDR3 coding DNA: TGCGCCAGCAGCTTGGAAGGACAGGGGAGCGATGGCTACACCTTC.

The chain has TRBV21-1 and TRBJ1-3. TRBV21-1 is noted as a pseudogene. CDR3 size: 15 residues. CDR3 nucleotide sequence: TGTGCCAGCAGCAAGGGTGAGGGGAACGGAAACACCATATATTTT. This gives the protein CASSKGEGNGNTIYF.

This clone appeared once. The chain carries TRBV27 and TRBJ2-2; 7 bases line up with TRBD2. The V segment lost 6 bases and the J segment 2 bases; nucleotides outside the gene matches: 6. CDR3 length: 15 residues. CDR1 is MNHEY, CDR2 SMNVEV, per germline (reference sequence). The CDR3, as DNA: TGTGCCAGCAGATGGACTAGTGTTAACACCGGGGAGCTGTTTTTT. It specifies CASRWTSVNTGELFF.

V usage is TRBV19 and J usage is TRBJ1-2, with 10 positions matching TRBD1. The germline CDR1 and CDR2 sequences are LNHDA and SQIVND (reference sequence). V dropped 5 bases and J dropped 4; count of bases not matched to a gene: 1. The CDR3 has 13 amino acids. DNA of the CDR3: TGTGCCAGTAGTGACAGGGGGCTCTATGGCTACACCTTC. This sequence encodes CASSDRGLYGYTF.

The chain links TRBV2 to TRBJ1-1, with D perhaps TRBD1 (6 bases). This CDR3 is built from 12 residues. V lost 6 bases and J 6 bases, leaving 11 bases between the germline ends. Germline-derived CDR1 and CDR2 are SNHLY and FYNNEI. DNA of the CDR3: TGTGCCAGCAGAACAGGGTACGCTGAAGCTTTCTTT. As protein: CASRTGYAEAFF.

The chain combines TRBV24-1 with TRBJ2-2, with a possible D match to TRBD1 (7 bases). The CDR3 is 15 residues long. Germline CDR1 reads KGHDR; CDR2 reads SFDVKD. V lost 1 base to trimming and J lost 7 bases, with 12 bases between them. DNA of the CDR3: TGTGCCACCAGTGATTTCGGAGGGGGCAACGGGGAGCTGTTTTTT. It yields the protein CATSDFGGGNGELFF.

The chain carries TRBV7-9 and TRBJ2-3; D is uncertain. The CDR3 spans 12 residues. Germline V CDR1 and CDR2: SEHNR, FQNEAQ (reference sequence). V was pared by 3 bases and J by 5 bases, with 6 bases between. The CDR3 DNA follows: TGTGCCAGCAGCTTTTCTCGAGATACGCAGTATTTT. As protein: CASSFSRDTQYF.

The chain recombines TRBV4-2 with TRBJ2-7; tentatively, D is TRBD2 (6 bases). This CDR3 contains 16 residues. CDR1 LGHNA and CDR2 YNFKEQ come from the germline V gene. The V and J ends lost 0 bases and 3 bases respectively, with 15 bases between them. The CDR3 sequence is CASSQDQSGTLYEQYF. CDR3 in DNA: TGTGCCAGCAGCCAAGATCAATCAGGGACTCTCTACGAGCAGTACTTC.

The chain joins TRBV7-9 to TRBJ1-3; no reliable D call. CDR1 SEHNR and CDR2 FQNEAQ come from the germline V gene (reference sequence). The CDR3 covers 13 residues. Trimming stripped 5 bases from V and 11 bases from J, with 16 bases between. CDR3 amino acids: CASSEFGESPIYF. CDR3 DNA sequence: TGTGCCAGCAGCGAATTCGGAGAGTCACCCATATATTTT.

V is TRBV3-1 (or the pseudogene TRBV3-2) and J is TRBJ1-1; no definite D call. V dropped 6 bases and J dropped 1 base, with 21 bases sitting between them. From germline, CDR1 is LGHDT and CDR2 YNNKEL (reference sequence). This CDR3 has 17 amino acids. The CDR3 loop is CASSPYAGFSPNTEAFF. CDR3 nucleotides: TGTGCCAGCAGTCCATACGCCGGGTTCTCCCCGAACACTGAAGCTTTCTTT.

The V and J genes are TRBV29-1 and TRBJ1-2; D remains ambiguous. The germline V gene has CDR1 SQVTM and CDR2 ANQGSEA. V gave up 7 bases and J gave up 8 bases, with 17 bases separating them. This CDR3 is built from 12 residues. CDR3 amino acids: CSARAGPGGYTF. The CDR3 DNA reads as TGCAGCGCCCGGGCTGGGCCGGGCGGCTACACCTTC.

In its sample, this clone was seen a few times. V and J are TRBV28 and TRBJ2-7, with D perhaps matching TRBD2 (5 bases). This CDR3 contains 13 residues. Germline V gene lookup returns CDR1 MDHEN and CDR2 SYDVKM. With 3 bases removed from V and 3 bases from J, the gap between germline ends came to 9 bases. The CDR3 coding sequence is TGTGCCAGCAGTTTCGGGGAAATCTACGAGCAGTACTTC. This codes for CASSFGEIYEQYF.

This clone has only a few counts. The V call is TRBV7-2, the J call TRBJ1-1; 9 nucleotides agree with TRBD1. CDR3 length: 14 residues. Per germline, CDR1 SGHTA and CDR2 FQGNSA. V lost 2 bases to trimming and J lost 6 bases; unmatched junction nucleotides: 4. The chain's CDR3 is CASSLMGTGPEAFF. The CDR3 DNA reads as TGTGCCAGCAGCTTAATGGGGACAGGGCCTGAAGCTTTCTTT.

The chain is built from TRBV12-3 or TRBV12-4 and TRBJ2-2; TRBD1 is a possible D gene (5 bases). Deletions cut 9 bases from V and 2 bases from J, with 10 bases between. There are 13 residues in the CDR3. For the CDR3, the DNA is TGTGCCAGTGGACACTCTAACACCGGGGAGCTGTTTTTT. Amino acids: CASGHSNTGELFF.

This chain uses TRBV6-5 with TRBJ2-1; 8 nucleotides align to TRBD1. There are 12 residues in the CDR3. Germline V CDR1 and CDR2: MNHEY, SVGAGI. The J segment lost 8 bases and the V segment lost 10 bases, leaving 7 bases of the junction unmatched. In DNA form, the CDR3 reads TGTGCCACCGAGACAGGGGTCGATGAGCAGTTCTTC. This codes for CATETGVDEQFF.

In DNA, the CDR3 is TGTGCCAGCAGTCCCAGCCCACAGGGGGCGCAGGGCTATGGCTACACCTTC. This sequence encodes CASSPSPQGAQGYGYTF. This rearrangement joins TRBV27 to TRBJ1-2, with 9 bases aligning to TRBD1. The length of the CDR3 is 17 residues. Germline V gene sequence: CDR1 MNHEY, CDR2 SMNVEV (reference sequence). V shed 5 bases, J shed 4 bases, and the junction held 14 bases outside the gene matches.